This T cell receptor beta chain originates from a study of T cell responses to AZD1222 COVID-19 vaccine. The method was immunoSEQ multiplex PCR; TCRdb's version includes in-frame clones alone and lacks a portion of them. The sample consists of around 100,000 clones, 90% of them appearing once. Per the germline V gene, CDR1 is SEHNR and CDR2 is FQNEAQ (reference sequence). Trimming shortened V by 5 bases and J by 10 bases, and 15 bases separated the two germline ends. This CDR3 spans 14 amino acids. The source material was peripheral blood, sampled on day 0 of AZD1222 vaccination. The chain carries TRBV7-9 and TRBJ1-6; D is unclear. The clonotype originates from an adult in good health. CDR3 loop: CASSPLSPNSPLHF. CDR3 bases: TGTGCCAGCAGCCCCCTGAGCCCAAACTCACCCCTCCACTTT.